This T cell receptor (beta chain) was identified during a study of blood T cell repertoires in COVID-19. Data came from immunoSEQ multiplex PCR; TCRdb stores just in-frame clones and leaves some out. The sample has 40,000 to 50,000 clones; roughly 83% are singletons. This CDR3 spans 15 amino acids. Trimming removed 3 bases from V and 3 bases from J, with 12 bases in between. The germline gives CDR1 LNHDA, CDR2 SQIVND (reference sequence). This clone has just a few counts. The specimen was peripheral blood. The sequence was obtained from a woman aged 55-69 years with acute or convalescent COVID-19. This chain joins TRBV19 and TRBJ2-1; possibly TRBD1 for D (6 bases). The CDR3 DNA reads as TGTGCCAGTAGTATGGGTGCAGGGGTCTACAATGAGCAGTTCTTC. It translates to CASSMGAGVYNEQFF.